The 17 T cell receptor beta chains below all came from one sample that was sequenced in a study of beta chain features in type 1 diabetes. Expressed TCRB transcripts were sequenced because the entire RNA isolate underwent reverse transcription. The data were produced by immunoSEQ multiplex PCR, yet TCRdb's version contains in-frame clones alone and is incomplete. The sample carries around 500,000 clones, about an eighth recorded once. Specimen: naive CD4+ T cells from blood. These receptor sequences come from a woman under 30 in good health.

The genes are TRBV10-3 and TRBJ2-7; 7 bases fit TRBD2. The germline V gene encodes CDR1 ENHRY and CDR2 SYGVKD. J was trimmed by 6 bases and V by 6 bases; bases with no gene match: 8. The CDR3 is made up of 13 amino acids. CDR3 nucleotide sequence: TGTGCCATCAGAAGCGGGATGAACCCCGAGCAGTACTTC. As protein: CAIRSGMNPEQYF.

The V gene is TRBV15, the J gene TRBJ2-1; possible D gene TRBD2, 5 bases. CDR3 length: 16 amino acids. The V end lost 0 bases, the J end lost 3 bases, and 12 bases lay between the germline ends. Germline assignment: CDR1 LNHNV and CDR2 YYDKDF (reference sequence). CDR3 in amino acids: CATSRDQAAGYNEQFF. The CDR3 nucleotides read TGTGCCACCAGCAGAGATCAAGCGGCGGGCTACAATGAGCAGTTCTTC.

Only a few counts were recorded for this clone. The CDR3 DNA reads TGCGCCAGCAGCCCCGGGACAGGGGCCACAGATACGCAGTATTTT. It translates to CASSPGTGATDTQYF. V usage is TRBV5-1 and J usage is TRBJ2-3, with 10 bases lining up with TRBD1. V was clipped by 4 bases and J by 2 bases; unmatched bases: 4. The CDR3 is 15 residues long. Germline CDR1 is SGHRS and CDR2 is YFSETQ. Supplemented by reference TRBV5-1 and TRBJ2-3, the full variable domain reads KAGVTQTPRYLIKTRGQQVTLSCSPISGHRSVSWYQQTPGQGLQFLFEYFSETQRNKGNFPGRFSGRQFSNSRSEMNVSTLELGDSALYLCASSPGTGATDTQYFGPGTRLTVL.

There are a few counts of this clone. V is TRBV18 and J is TRBJ2-7, with D possibly matching TRBD1 (6 bases). The CDR3 consists of 15 residues. Per the germline V gene, CDR1 is KGHSH and CDR2 is LQKENI. The V end was cut by 5 bases, the J end by 3 bases, with 17 bases between. CDR3 sequence: CASSSTQGKGYEQYF. In DNA, the CDR3 is TGTGCCAGCTCAAGCACACAGGGTAAGGGCTACGAGCAGTACTTC.

The CDR3 region is CASRSELVEVPDTQYF. In DNA, the CDR3 is TGTGCCAGCAGGTCCGAACTAGTCGAGGTCCCAGATACGCAGTATTTT. V usage is TRBV2 and J usage is TRBJ2-3; a weak D match, TRBD2 (5 bases). The germline V gene encodes CDR1 SNHLY and CDR2 FYNNEI. The CDR3 extends over 16 amino acids. Trimming pared 6 bases from V and 4 bases from J, leaving 20 bases between.

The V call is TRBV7-8, the J call TRBJ2-5; D unclear. The CDR3 has 16 amino acids. From germline, CDR1 is SGHVS and CDR2 FQNEAQ. The ends were cut back, 7 bases at V and 1 base at J, with 19 bases in the middle. CDR3 loop: CASTLFRFRGQETQYF. CDR3 DNA: TGTGCCAGCACCCTCTTTCGGTTTAGAGGCCAAGAGACCCAGTACTTC.

This clone has more than one count but fewer than ten. The genes are TRBV30 and TRBJ1-2; TRBD1 matches at 9 bases. CDR3 length: 12 amino acids. CDR1 is GTSNPN, CDR2 SVGIG, per germline (reference sequence). Trimming cost V 3 bases and J 6 bases; bases outside gene matches: 2. The CDR3 spells CAWRGQGHGYTF. The CDR3 bases are TGTGCCTGGAGGGGACAGGGCCATGGCTACACCTTC.

The chain uses TRBV5-1 and TRBJ2-5; no firm D call. Trimming took off 0 bases at V and 5 bases at J, with 8 bases between the two ends. The germline V gene has CDR1 SGHRS and CDR2 YFSETQ. This CDR3 has 13 residues. The CDR3 here is CASSLDTGETQYF. The CDR3 DNA reads TGCGCCAGCAGCTTGGATACCGGGGAGACCCAGTACTTC. The variable domain in full, completed from reference TRBV5-1 and TRBJ2-5, reads KAGVTQTPRYLIKTRGQQVTLSCSPISGHRSVSWYQQTPGQGLQFLFEYFSETQRNKGNFPGRFSGRQFSNSRSEMNVSTLELGDSALYLCASSLDTGETQYFGPGTRLLVL.

In DNA form, the CDR3 reads TGTGCCAGCAGCTTAATAGCGGGAGGTAATTACAATGAGCAGTTCTTC. This codes for CASSLIAGGNYNEQFF. The rearrangement links TRBV7-2 to TRBJ2-1; 10 bases fit TRBD2. This CDR3 is 16 amino acids long. V gave up 2 bases and J gave up 4 bases; unmatched junction bases: 5. Per the germline V gene, CDR1 is SGHTA and CDR2 is FQGNSA.

The V and J genes are TRBV7-2 and TRBJ1-6; D gene ambiguous. Trimming took 1 base from V and 8 from J, leaving 12 bases between them. This CDR3 contains 15 residues. Germline values: CDR1 SGHTA, CDR2 FQGNSA. The DNA of the CDR3 is TGTGCCAGCAGCTTAGTTGCTCAGCGATATTCACCCCTCCACTTT. This gives the protein CASSLVAQRYSPLHF.

The chain recombines TRBV7-9 with TRBJ2-5; D uncertain. The CDR3 spans 14 residues. Germline V gene sequence: CDR1 SEHNR, CDR2 FQNEAQ (reference sequence). V was trimmed by 2 bases and J by 1 base, leaving 8 bases between them. CDR3 region: CASSLKGPQETQYF. In nucleotides, the CDR3 is TGTGCCAGCAGCTTAAAAGGACCCCAAGAGACCCAGTACTTC.

This clone showed up just a few times. V and J are TRBV4-1 and TRBJ1-4; no clear D. Per germline, CDR1 MGHRA and CDR2 YSYEKL. The CDR3 sequence is 13 residues long. Trimming removed 5 bases at V and 8 bases at J, with 12 bases between. CDR3 coding DNA: TGCGCCAGCAGCGTCTTCGGGCGAGAAAAACTGTTTTTT. It translates to CASSVFGREKLFF.

The table lists this clone with a few counts. The chain is built from TRBV19 and TRBJ2-7, with 8 bases matching TRBD2. The CDR3 extends over 15 amino acids. The V gene end was trimmed by 3 bases and the J gene end by 3 bases; junction bases not matched to a gene: 7. Germline values: CDR1 LNHDA, CDR2 SQIVND (reference sequence). The CDR3 reads CASSMAGGLNYEQYF. CDR3 nucleotide sequence: TGTGCCAGTAGTATGGCGGGAGGATTGAACTACGAGCAGTACTTC.

The V gene is TRBV28, the J gene TRBJ2-7, with D tentatively TRBD1 (5 bases). Germline V lookup: CDR1 MDHEN, CDR2 SYDVKM. V lost 4 bases to trimming and J lost 4 bases, with 11 bases between them. The CDR3 runs to 13 residues. In DNA form, the CDR3 reads TGTGCCAGCAGTTCCGAACAGGAGTACGAGCAGTACGTC. Protein sequence: CASSSEQEYEQYV.

This sequence joins TRBV6-1 and TRBJ1-1, with D possibly TRBD1 on 5 matching bases. The CDR3 runs 13 residues. V was clipped by 4 bases and J by 6 bases, with 12 bases between them. CDR1 is MNHNS, CDR2 SASEGT, per germline. The CDR3 region is CASSAQGFSEAFF. Written as DNA, the CDR3 is TGTGCCAGCAGTGCCCAGGGATTCTCTGAAGCTTTCTTT.

The gene calls are TRBV15 and TRBJ2-5; D is possibly TRBD1 or TRBD2 (5 bases each). The germline V and J ends were trimmed by 0 bases and 3 bases, with 11 bases remaining between them. Germline assignment: CDR1 LNHNV and CDR2 YYDKDF (reference sequence). The CDR3 is 15 amino acids. CDR3 sequence (DNA): TGTGCCACCAGCAGAGATGGGGACCTCAAAGAGACCCAGTACTTC. This translates into CATSRDGDLKETQYF.

This chain joins TRBV9 and TRBJ2-3, with TRBD2 matching 7 bases. Germline CDR1 is SGDLS and CDR2 is YYNGEE. V shed 5 bases and J 2 bases; nucleotides not matched to a gene: 11. The CDR3 contains 16 residues. CDR3 in amino acids: CASSDIAGPPTDTQYF. The CDR3 coding sequence is TGTGCCAGCAGTGATATAGCGGGCCCCCCCACAGATACGCAGTATTTT.